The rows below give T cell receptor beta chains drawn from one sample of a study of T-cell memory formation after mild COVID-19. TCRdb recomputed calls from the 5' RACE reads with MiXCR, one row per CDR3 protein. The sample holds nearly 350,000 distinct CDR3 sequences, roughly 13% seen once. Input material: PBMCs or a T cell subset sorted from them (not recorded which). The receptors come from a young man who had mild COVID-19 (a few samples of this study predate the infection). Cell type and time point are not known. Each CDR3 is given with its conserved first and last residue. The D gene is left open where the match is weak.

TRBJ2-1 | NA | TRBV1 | CTSWPGAGLFF
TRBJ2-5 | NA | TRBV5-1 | CASSFSGTSQETQYF
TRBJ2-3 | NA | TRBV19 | CATSGIPKDTQYF
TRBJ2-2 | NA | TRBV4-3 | CASSFRVGTGELFF
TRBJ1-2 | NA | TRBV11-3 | CAGQTEGPTNYGYTF
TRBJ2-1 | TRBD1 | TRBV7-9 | CASSLGQGATGEQFF
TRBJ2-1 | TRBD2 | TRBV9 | CASSQAGEGNEQFF
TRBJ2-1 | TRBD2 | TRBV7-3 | CASSPGLVQGEQFF
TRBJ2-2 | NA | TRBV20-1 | CSAMKRTGELFF
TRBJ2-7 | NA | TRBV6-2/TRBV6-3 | CASSASPITRGTHEQYF
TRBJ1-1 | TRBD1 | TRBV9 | CASSATGGWTEAFF
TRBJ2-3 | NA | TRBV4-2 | CASTEAPVGSATDTQYF
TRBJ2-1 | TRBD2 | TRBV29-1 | CSVEDQRGYNEQFF
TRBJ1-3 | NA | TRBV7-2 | CASSAGRPTGNTIYF